The 3 T cell receptor beta chains in this list originate from one sample, sequenced in a study of blood T cell repertoires in COVID-19. Profiling relied on immunoSEQ multiplex PCR, and the TCRdb table lists in-frame clones only, not all of them. The profile covers over 110,000 clones, with over 75% appearing a single time and 3% to 4% taken by the ten largest. The sequenced sample was PBMCs or T cells enriched from blood (not recorded which). These receptors came from a man in his forties or fifties in a cohort exposed to, infected with or recovered from COVID-19 (not recorded which).

The J gene is TRBJ1-6, the V gene TRBV6-1; no reliable D call. Germline CDR1 and CDR2: MNHNS and SASEGT. The V and J ends lost 3 bases and 6 bases respectively, with 12 bases between them. CDR3 length: 15 amino acids. CDR3 protein: CASSDGRLPNSPLHF. The CDR3 coding sequence is TGTGCCAGCAGTGACGGGAGGCTTCCTAATTCACCCCTCCACTTT.

The chain combines TRBV5-1 with TRBJ2-3, with TRBD2 identical over 7 bases. This CDR3 spans 14 amino acids. With 1 base clipped from V and 3 bases from J, the junction kept 2 bases outside the gene matches. Germline loops: CDR1 SGHRS, CDR2 YFSETQ. Here the CDR3 reads CASSLRLATDTQYF. The CDR3, as DNA: TGCGCCAGCAGCTTGAGACTAGCAACAGATACGCAGTATTTT.

The CDR3 DNA reads TGTGCCAGCAGCTTGGAGAGGGTACGCTACGAGCAGTACTTC. Protein: CASSLERVRYEQYF. The V call is TRBV5-5, the J call TRBJ2-7; weak D call: TRBD2 (5 bases). Germline loops: CDR1 SGHKS, CDR2 YYEKEE (reference sequence). CDR3 length: 14 residues. V lost 0 bases to trimming and J lost 3 bases, with 10 bases between them.